This TCR beta chain originates from a study of T-cell reconstitution after alpha-beta-depleted transplantation in children. This clonotype came up a few times. Its specificity is not known. Broader study findings: The study reportedly traced alpha-beta T cells about two months after transplant to several hundred expanded graft clones.

The V segment lost 0 bases and the J segment 4 bases; nucleotides outside the gene matches: 8. This CDR3 has 16 amino acids. Germline CDR1 and CDR2: DFQATT and SNEGSKA (reference sequence). Construction of the TCRbeta library involved unique molecular identifiers. A single record per CDR3 protein comes from TCRdb applying MiXCR to the PCR reads. The sample yields 580,000 or so distinct CDR3 sequences, roughly 24% seen once. Material: PBMCs, mostly from graft donor cells, obtained 360 days after TCRalphabeta/CD19-depleted stem cell transplant. This receptor was taken from a boy younger than two who had a stem cell transplant for acute myeloid leukemia, so the T cells may come from the graft donor. The chain recombines TRBV20-1 with TRBJ2-5; 10 nucleotides agree with TRBD2. CDR3 loop: CSARDPQRGGPETQYF. DNA of the CDR3: TGCAGTGCTAGAGACCCTCAGCGGGGGGGCCCAGAGACCCAGTACTTC.